Listed below are T cell receptor beta chains from one sample, sequenced in a study of blood T cell repertoires in COVID-19. Profiling relied on immunoSEQ multiplex PCR, and the TCRdb table lists in-frame clones only, not all of them. Among about 150,000 clones listed, 84% were seen once. The sequenced sample was PBMCs or T cells enriched from blood (not recorded which). Source of these receptors: a woman in her 50s with acute COVID-19. The CDR3 runs from the conserved cysteine through the conserved F or W.

cdr3_aa,v_call
CASSPRTGSSYNEQFF,TRBV9
CASSYGTGVSGANVLTF,TRBV6-2/TRBV6-3
CASSLEARSTQYF,TRBV7-2
CASSLDSPNQPQHF,TRBV5-1
CASSPTWAGGVVGTQYF,TRBV11-3
CASMGPSPLHF,TRBV2
CASSHSGTSGYHNEQFF,TRBV14
CASSLLSQGGYGYTF,TRBV7-9
CASSVGGAVNIQYF,TRBV19
CASSLARGLSPLHF,TRBV5-1
CAISEGQRNTEAFF,TRBV10-3
CASSIEVSSSYNEQFF,TRBV19
CASSVSRSVMNTEAFF,TRBV18
CASSDTGTGDIGELFF,TRBV25-1
CASTPGQGHSGNTIYF,TRBV5-1
CASSESTGTGDYSNQPQHF,TRBV18
CASSRPSGRFDEQFF,TRBV19
CASSVQGTNEKLFF,TRBV5-4
CASSEGLAGPYEQYF,TRBV9
CASSGDSTDTQYF,TRBV5-1
CASSDRGGNEQFF,TRBV6-4
CASSQELTGTGNTEAFF,TRBV4-3
CASSFETGENTIYF,TRBV11-3
CASSLSPGNEQFF,TRBV9
CASSPNNLRNEQFF,TRBV11-3
CSVEGSGGGYTF,TRBV29-1
CASSPQGGGYYTF,TRBV27
CASSTDRAVYGYTF,TRBV6-5
CASSSGLAGGVGEQYF,TRBV7-8
CASSNPGLGHNEQFF,TRBV4-3
CASSLGAGEGAFF,TRBV5-4
CASRPLGQPENEQFF,TRBV6-5
CASSRQGNYGYTF,TRBV27
CASSPPGTGDAGELFF,TRBV7-9
CASSDSSTSGRDTQYF,TRBV6-4
CASTEREITDTQYF,TRBV2
CASSLDPDRGAWAKNIQYF,TRBV11-2
CASSDLGLAGYNEQFF,TRBV9
CASSLGTIKVYF,TRBV7-2
CASSLGYSGGGEETQYF,TRBV7-9
CAISEGTRSPLHF,TRBV10-3
CASSLVSGQQHGYTF,TRBV7-2
CASSQTGGNTIYF,TRBV5-4
CASSVGGGTYNEQFF,TRBV9
CASSSQDSRVYEQYF,TRBV27
CASKRGGNQPQHF,TRBV28
CASRWGLAGSEQFF,TRBV2
CASRSRGRLMKTQYF,TRBV28
CSVSRQGPNEAFF,TRBV29-1
CASSLVMDREAFF,TRBV7-2